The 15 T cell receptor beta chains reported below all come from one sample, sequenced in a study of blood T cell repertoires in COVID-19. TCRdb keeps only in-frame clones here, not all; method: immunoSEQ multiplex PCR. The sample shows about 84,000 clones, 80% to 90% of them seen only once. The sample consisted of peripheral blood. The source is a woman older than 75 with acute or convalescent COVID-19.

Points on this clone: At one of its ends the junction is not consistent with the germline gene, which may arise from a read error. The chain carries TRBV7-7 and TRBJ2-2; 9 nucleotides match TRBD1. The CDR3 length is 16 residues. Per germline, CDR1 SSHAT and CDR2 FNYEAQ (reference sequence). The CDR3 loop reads CASSFGTGLYAGELFF. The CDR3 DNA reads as TGTGCTAGCAGCTTCGGGACAGGGTTGTATGCCGGGGAGCTGTTTTTT.

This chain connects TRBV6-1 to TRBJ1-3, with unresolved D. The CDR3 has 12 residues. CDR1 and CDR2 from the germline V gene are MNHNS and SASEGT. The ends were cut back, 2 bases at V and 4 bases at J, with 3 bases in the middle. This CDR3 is CASSEQGNTIYF. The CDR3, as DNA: TGTGCCAGCAGTGAACAGGGAAACACCATATATTTT.

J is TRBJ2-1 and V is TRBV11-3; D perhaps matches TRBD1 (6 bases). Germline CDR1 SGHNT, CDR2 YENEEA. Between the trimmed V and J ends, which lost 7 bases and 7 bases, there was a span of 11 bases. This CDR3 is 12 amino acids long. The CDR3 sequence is CASKGVGNEQFF. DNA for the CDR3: TGTGCCAGCAAGGGGGTAGGTAATGAGCAGTTCTTC.

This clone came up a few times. The CDR3 spells CASSPQGWRTEAFF. CDR3 in DNA: TGTGCCAGCTCACCTCAGGGGTGGAGGACTGAAGCTTTCTTT. The J gene is TRBJ1-1, the V gene TRBV18; weak D call: TRBD1 (6 bases). V dropped 3 bases and J dropped 5 bases, with 13 bases sitting between them. Germline V CDR1 and CDR2: KGHSH, LQKENI. This CDR3 contains 14 residues.

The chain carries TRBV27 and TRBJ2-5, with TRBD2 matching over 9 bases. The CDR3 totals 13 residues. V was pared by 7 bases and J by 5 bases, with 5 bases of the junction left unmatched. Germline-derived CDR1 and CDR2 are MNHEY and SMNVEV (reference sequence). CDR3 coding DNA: TGTGCCAGCAAGCGACTAGCGGTGGAGACCCAGTACTTC. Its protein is CASKRLAVETQYF.

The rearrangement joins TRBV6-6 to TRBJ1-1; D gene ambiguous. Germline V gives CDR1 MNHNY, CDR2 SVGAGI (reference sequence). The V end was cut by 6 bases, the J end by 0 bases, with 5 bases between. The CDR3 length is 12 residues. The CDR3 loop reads CASRSVNTEAFF. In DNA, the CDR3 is TGTGCCAGCAGATCAGTGAACACTGAAGCTTTCTTT.

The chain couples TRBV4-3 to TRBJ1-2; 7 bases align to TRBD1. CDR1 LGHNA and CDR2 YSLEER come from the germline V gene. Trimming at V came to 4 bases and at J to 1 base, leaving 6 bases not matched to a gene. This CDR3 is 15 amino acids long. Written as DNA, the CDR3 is TGCGCCAGCAGCCCCCGGGACAGTCTTAACTATGGCTACACCTTC. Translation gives CASSPRDSLNYGYTF.

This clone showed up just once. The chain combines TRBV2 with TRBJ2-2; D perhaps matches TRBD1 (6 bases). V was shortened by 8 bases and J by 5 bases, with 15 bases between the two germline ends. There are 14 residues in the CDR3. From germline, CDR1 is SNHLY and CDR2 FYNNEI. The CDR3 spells CASSAQGRTGELFF. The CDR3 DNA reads TGTGCCAGCTCAGCTCAGGGGCGAACCGGGGAGCTGTTTTTT.

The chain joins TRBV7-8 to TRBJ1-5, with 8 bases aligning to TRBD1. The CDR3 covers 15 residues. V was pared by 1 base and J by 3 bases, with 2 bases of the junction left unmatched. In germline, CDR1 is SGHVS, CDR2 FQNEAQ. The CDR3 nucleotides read TGTGCCAGCAGCTTAGGGACAGGGATCAATCAGCCCCAGCATTTT. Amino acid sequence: CASSLGTGINQPQHF.

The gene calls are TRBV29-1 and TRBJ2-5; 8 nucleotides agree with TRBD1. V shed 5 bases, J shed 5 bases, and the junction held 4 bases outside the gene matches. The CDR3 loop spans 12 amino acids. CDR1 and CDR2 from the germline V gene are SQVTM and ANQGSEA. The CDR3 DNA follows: TGCAGCGTTAGACAGGGGAGGGAGACCCAGTACTTC. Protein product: CSVRQGRETQYF.

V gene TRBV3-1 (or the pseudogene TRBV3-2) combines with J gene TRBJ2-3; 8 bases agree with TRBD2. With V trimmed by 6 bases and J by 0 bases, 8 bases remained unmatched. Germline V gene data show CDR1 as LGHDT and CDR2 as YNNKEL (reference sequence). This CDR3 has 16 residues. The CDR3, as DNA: TGTGCCAGCAGACCCGCGGGGGGACTAAGCACAGATACGCAGTATTTT. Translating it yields CASRPAGGLSTDTQYF.

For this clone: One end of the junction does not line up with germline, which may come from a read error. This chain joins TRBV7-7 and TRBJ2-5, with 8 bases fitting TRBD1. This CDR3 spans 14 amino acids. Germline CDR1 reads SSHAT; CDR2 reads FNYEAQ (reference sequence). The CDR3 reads CASSPRTGTETQYF. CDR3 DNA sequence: TGTGCTAGCAGCCCCCGGACAGGGACAGAGACCCAGTACTTC.

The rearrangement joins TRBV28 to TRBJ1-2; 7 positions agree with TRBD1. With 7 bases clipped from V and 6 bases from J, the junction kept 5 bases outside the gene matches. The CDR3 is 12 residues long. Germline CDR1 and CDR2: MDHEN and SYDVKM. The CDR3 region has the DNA TGTGCCAGCAAAACAAGGGGGCATGGCTACACCTTC. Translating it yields CASKTRGHGYTF.

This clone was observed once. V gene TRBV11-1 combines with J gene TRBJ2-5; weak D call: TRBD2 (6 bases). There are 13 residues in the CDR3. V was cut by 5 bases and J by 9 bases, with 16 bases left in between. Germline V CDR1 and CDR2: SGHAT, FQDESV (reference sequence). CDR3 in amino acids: CASSQYAGRSQYF. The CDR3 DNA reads TGTGCCAGCAGCCAGTATGCGGGGCGGTCCCAGTACTTC.

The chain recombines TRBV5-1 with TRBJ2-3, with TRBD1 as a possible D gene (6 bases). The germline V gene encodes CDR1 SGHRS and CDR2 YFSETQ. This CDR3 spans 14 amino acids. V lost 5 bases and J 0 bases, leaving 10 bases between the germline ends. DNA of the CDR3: TGCGCCAGCAGAGGACAGATAAGCACAGATACGCAGTATTTT. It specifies CASRGQISTDTQYF.